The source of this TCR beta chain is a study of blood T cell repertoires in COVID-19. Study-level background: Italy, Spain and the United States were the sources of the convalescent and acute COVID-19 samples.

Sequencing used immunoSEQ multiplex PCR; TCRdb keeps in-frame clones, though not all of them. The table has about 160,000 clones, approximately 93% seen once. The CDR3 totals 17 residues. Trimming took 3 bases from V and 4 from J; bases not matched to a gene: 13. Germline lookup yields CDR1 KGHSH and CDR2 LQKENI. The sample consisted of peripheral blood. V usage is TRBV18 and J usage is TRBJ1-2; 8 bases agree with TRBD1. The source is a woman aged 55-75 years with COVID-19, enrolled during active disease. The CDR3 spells CASSPPRTGSVSYGYTF. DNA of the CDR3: TGTGCCAGCTCACCGCCAAGGACAGGGTCTGTTAGCTATGGCTACACCTTC.